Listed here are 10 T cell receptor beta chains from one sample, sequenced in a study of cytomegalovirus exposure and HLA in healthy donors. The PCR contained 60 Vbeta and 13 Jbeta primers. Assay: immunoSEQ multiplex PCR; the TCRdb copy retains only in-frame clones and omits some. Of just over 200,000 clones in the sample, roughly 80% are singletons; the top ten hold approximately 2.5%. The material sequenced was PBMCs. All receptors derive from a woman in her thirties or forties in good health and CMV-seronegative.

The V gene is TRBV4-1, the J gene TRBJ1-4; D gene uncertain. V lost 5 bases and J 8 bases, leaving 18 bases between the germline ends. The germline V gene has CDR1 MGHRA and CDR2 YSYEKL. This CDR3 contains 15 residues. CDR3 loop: CASSTATLVKEKLFF. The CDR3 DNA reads TGCGCCAGCAGCACAGCCACCCTGGTTAAAGAAAAACTGTTTTTT.

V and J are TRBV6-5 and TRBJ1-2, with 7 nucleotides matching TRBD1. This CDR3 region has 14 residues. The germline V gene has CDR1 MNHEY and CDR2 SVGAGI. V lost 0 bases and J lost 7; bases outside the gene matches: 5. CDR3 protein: CASSYSTGYGGYTF. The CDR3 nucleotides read TGTGCCAGCAGTTACTCGACAGGGTACGGTGGCTACACCTTC.

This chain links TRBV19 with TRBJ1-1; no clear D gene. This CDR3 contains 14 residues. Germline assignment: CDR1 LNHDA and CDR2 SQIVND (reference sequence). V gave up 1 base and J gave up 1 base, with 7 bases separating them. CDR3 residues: CASSIGPGNTEAFF. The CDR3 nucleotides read TGTGCCAGTAGTATAGGTCCAGGGAACACTGAAGCTTTCTTT.

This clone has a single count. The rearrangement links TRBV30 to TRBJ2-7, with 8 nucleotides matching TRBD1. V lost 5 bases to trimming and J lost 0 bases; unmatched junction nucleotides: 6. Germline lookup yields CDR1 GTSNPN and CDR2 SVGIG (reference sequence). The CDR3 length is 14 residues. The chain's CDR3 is CAWARTGLSYEQYF. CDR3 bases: TGTGCCTGGGCTCGGACAGGGCTCTCCTACGAGCAGTACTTC.

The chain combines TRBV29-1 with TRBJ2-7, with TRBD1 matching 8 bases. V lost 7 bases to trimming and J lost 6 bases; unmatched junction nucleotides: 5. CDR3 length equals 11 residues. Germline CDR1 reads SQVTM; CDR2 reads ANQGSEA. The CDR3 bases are TGCAGCGGGGGGGACAGGCTCGAGCAGTACTTC. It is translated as CSGGDRLEQYF.

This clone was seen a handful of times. CDR3 amino acids: CASSYSDEQFF. CDR3 bases: TGTGCCAGCAGTTACTCCGATGAGCAGTTCTTC. The chain employs TRBV6-5 and TRBJ2-1; no clear D. Germline-derived CDR1 and CDR2 are MNHEY and SVGAGI. V was pared by 0 bases and J by 8 bases, with 2 bases between. The CDR3 covers 11 residues.

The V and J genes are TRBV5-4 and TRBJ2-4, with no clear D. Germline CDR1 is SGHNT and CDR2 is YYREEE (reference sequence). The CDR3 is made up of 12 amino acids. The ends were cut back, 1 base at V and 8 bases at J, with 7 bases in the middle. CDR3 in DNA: TGTGCCAGCAGCTTGTCGTCGGACATTCAGTACTTC. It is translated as CASSLSSDIQYF.

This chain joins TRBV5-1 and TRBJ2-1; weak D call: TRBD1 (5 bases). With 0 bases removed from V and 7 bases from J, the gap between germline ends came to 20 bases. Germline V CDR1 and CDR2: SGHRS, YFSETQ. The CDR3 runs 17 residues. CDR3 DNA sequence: TGCGCCAGCAGCTTGGAGTTTCGTCGCGGCCCAGGGAATGAGCAGTTCTTC. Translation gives CASSLEFRRGPGNEQFF.

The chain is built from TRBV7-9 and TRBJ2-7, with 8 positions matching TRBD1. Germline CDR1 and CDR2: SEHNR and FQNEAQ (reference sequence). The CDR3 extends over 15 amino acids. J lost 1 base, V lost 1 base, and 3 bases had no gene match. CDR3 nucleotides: TGTGCCAGCAGCTTAGTAAGGGACAGGTCCTACGAGCAGTACTTC. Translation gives CASSLVRDRSYEQYF.

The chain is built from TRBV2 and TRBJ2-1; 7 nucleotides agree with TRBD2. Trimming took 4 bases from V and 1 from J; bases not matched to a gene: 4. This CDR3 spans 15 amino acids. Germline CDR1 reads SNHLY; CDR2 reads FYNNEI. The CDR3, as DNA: TGTGCCAGCAGTGCGGGAGGAGGTTCCTACAATGAGCAGTTCTTC. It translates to CASSAGGGSYNEQFF.